The TCR beta chain described here comes from a study of blood T cell repertoires in COVID-19. V gave up 5 bases and J gave up 5 bases; unmatched junction bases: 3. The CDR3 spans 13 residues. Germline values: CDR1 SGHRS, CDR2 YFSETQ. Assay used: immunoSEQ multiplex PCR; TCRdb lists only in-frame clones, some missing. Of 150,000 to 200,000 clones in the sample, about 80% were seen once. The V and J genes are TRBV5-1 and TRBJ2-1; TRBD2 matches at 8 bases. The source is a woman aged 80 or over with acute or convalescent COVID-19. The source material was peripheral blood. The CDR3 is CASRSGSNNEQFF. CDR3 nucleotides: TGCGCCAGCAGGAGCGGGAGCAACAATGAGCAGTTCTTC.